This T cell receptor beta chain was recovered during a study of naive and memory T cell subsets. Points from the study as a whole: From naive to CM, EM and EMRA, diversity decreased and Gini increased. Clonotypes here are unpaired alpha or beta chain sequences. Especially in CD8 cells, naive repertoires contained a few larger clonotypes, possibly CD45RA-re-expressing memory cells.

With respect to this clonotype: The antigen remains undetermined.

V lost 6 bases to trimming and J lost 5 bases; unmatched junction nucleotides: 15. The CDR3 has 18 residues. Both TRBC1 and TRBC2 were covered by a beta constant-region primer of two equimolar oligonucleotides. Ligated cDNA was amplified by four rounds of PCR with nested alpha and beta constant-region primers and SP2. MiXCR, run by TCRdb on the UMI-ligation and nested PCR reads, gives a single entry per CDR3 protein. The table lists 130,000 to 150,000 distinct CDR3 sequences, approximately 15% of them singletons, with around 0.14% in the top ten. Sequencing was done on a sample of naive CD4+ T cells from blood. The sequence came from a human donor in good health. J is TRBJ2-5 and V is TRBV12-3 or TRBV12-4, with 13 bases lining up with TRBD2. In DNA, the CDR3 is TGTGCCAGCAGCCGATCTTTGGGGACTAGCGGGGTGCAGGAGACCCAGTACTTC. Protein: CASSRSLGTSGVQETQYF.